A single sample gave rise to the 15 T cell receptor beta chains below, sequenced in a study of T cell repertoires in cytomegalovirus infection. MiXCR was run by TCRdb on the reads, yielding one entry per CDR3 protein. The data contain roughly 320,000 distinct CDR3 sequences, about a tenth of them seen just once; the ten biggest clones take up less than 3%. The sample comprised PBMCs. These receptors were collected from a human donor in good health (CMV status not recorded). Some clones in this sample may be carry-over from other donors' samples.

This clonotype came up many times. The CDR3 sequence is CASSYGLASLGPNTEAFF. The CDR3 nucleotides read TGTGCCAGCAGTTACGGTCTGGCTTCGCTGGGGCCGAACACTGAAGCTTTCTTT. The chain recombines TRBV6-2 or TRBV6-3 with TRBJ1-1; possibly TRBD1 for D (5 bases). Germline CDR1 reads MNHEY; CDR2 reads SVGEGT. Trimming removed 2 bases from V and 1 base from J, with 20 bases in between. The CDR3 is made up of 18 amino acids.

In this sample, this clonotype turned up many times. The CDR3 coding sequence is TGTGCCTCGCAAGGACAGGGGCTGGGTGGCTACACCTTC. It yields the protein CASQGQGLGGYTF. The rearrangement joins TRBV6-1 to TRBJ1-2; 9 bases fit TRBD1. The CDR3 runs to 13 residues. Trimming removed 11 bases from V and 7 bases from J; junction bases left unmatched: 11. Germline CDR1 MNHNS, CDR2 SASEGT.

The chain links TRBV28 to TRBJ2-3; D possibly uses TRBD1 or TRBD2 (6 bases each). This CDR3 region has 18 residues. V shed 7 bases and J shed 2 bases, with 25 bases lying between them. Looked up from germline, CDR1 is MDHEN and CDR2 is SYDVKM. CDR3 loop: CASTLPFQGRRDTDTQYF. Written as DNA, the CDR3 is TGTGCCAGCACCCTCCCGTTCCAGGGGAGGAGGGACACAGATACGCAGTATTTT.

This chain connects TRBV6-5 to TRBJ2-2, with D perhaps TRBD2 (5 bases). The CDR3 is 14 residues long. The germline V and J ends were trimmed by 7 bases and 6 bases, with 15 bases remaining between them. Looked up from germline, CDR1 is MNHEY and CDR2 is SVGAGI. DNA for the CDR3: TGTGCCAGCACCTCCCCTAGCAGTTCCGGGGAGCTGTTTTTT. Translation gives CASTSPSSSGELFF.

Note on this clonotype: A much larger clone differs from this one at a single base, so this may be a read error. This CDR3 fails to terminate in the conserved phenylalanine or tryptophan, so it likely reflects a read error. The chain is built from TRBV20-1 and TRBJ2-7, with D possibly being TRBD1 (5 bases). V dropped 6 bases and J dropped 3 bases, with 12 bases sitting between them. The CDR3 length is 12 residues. Germline CDR1 DFQATT, CDR2 SNEGSKA (reference sequence). CDR3 in amino acids: CSASRGGYEQYL. DNA for the CDR3: TGCAGTGCATCTAGGGGCGGCTACGAGCAGTACCTC.

Many counts were recorded for this clonotype. The chain carries TRBV20-1 and TRBJ2-2; TRBD2 agrees at 8 bases. Trimming at V came to 0 bases and at J to 6 bases, leaving 6 bases not matched to a gene. The germline gives CDR1 DFQATT, CDR2 SNEGSKA (reference sequence). CDR3 length: 15 amino acids. In DNA form, the CDR3 reads TGCAGTGCTAGAGATCTTAGCGGGGCATCCGGGGAGCTGTTTTTT. This codes for CSARDLSGASGELFF.

At least ten counts were recorded for this clonotype. This rearrangement joins TRBV6-2 or TRBV6-3 to TRBJ2-7; 11 bases line up with TRBD2. Trimming at V came to 7 bases and at J to 1 base, leaving 6 bases not matched to a gene. The germline V gene encodes CDR1 MNHEY and CDR2 SVGEGT. The CDR3 runs to 15 residues. The CDR3 is CASTTGLAVSYEQYV. The CDR3 DNA reads TGTGCCAGCACCACGGGACTAGCGGTTTCCTACGAGCAGTACGTC.

This clonotype was seen ten or more times. J is TRBJ2-1 and V is TRBV6-2 or TRBV6-3, with 9 bases that match TRBD2. Germline CDR1 MNHEY, CDR2 SVGEGT. V was clipped by 3 bases and J by 5 bases; unmatched bases: 8. This CDR3 comprises 16 residues. CDR3 sequence: CASSYDPGLADNEQFF. CDR3 DNA sequence: TGTGCCAGCAGTTATGATCCGGGACTAGCCGACAATGAGCAGTTCTTC.

In its sample, this clonotype was seen a few times. The chain uses TRBV20-1 and TRBJ2-7; TRBD1 is a possible D gene (6 bases). V was shortened by 3 bases and J by 6 bases, with 15 bases between the two germline ends. The V gene's germline CDR1 is DFQATT and CDR2 SNEGSKA (reference sequence). The CDR3 has 13 amino acids. CDR3 sequence: CSASRDKKGEQYF. The CDR3 DNA follows: TGCAGTGCTAGTCGGGACAAGAAAGGCGAGCAGTACTTC.

The genes are TRBV7-9 and TRBJ2-7; D not certain. The CDR3 extends over 11 amino acids. Germline-derived CDR1 and CDR2 are SEHNR and FQNEAQ (reference sequence). The V end was cut by 5 bases, the J end by 9 bases, with 11 bases between. CDR3 protein: CASSLGTGQYF. CDR3 nucleotides: TGTGCCAGCAGCCTCGGAACGGGGCAGTACTTC.

The J gene is TRBJ1-2, the V gene TRBV29-1, with 9 bases matching TRBD1. The CDR3 has 13 residues. Trimming at V came to 6 bases and at J to 6 bases, leaving 8 bases not matched to a gene. The germline V gene encodes CDR1 SQVTM and CDR2 ANQGSEA. The CDR3 here is CSVGDRGMDGYTF. DNA for the CDR3: TGCAGCGTCGGCGACAGGGGGATGGATGGCTACACCTTC.

J is TRBJ2-1 and V is TRBV19; D gene ambiguous. From germline, CDR1 is LNHDA and CDR2 SQIVND (reference sequence). The CDR3 extends over 12 amino acids. The V end was cut by 3 bases, the J end by 6 bases, with 6 bases between. This CDR3 reads CASSIPRNEQFF. The DNA for the CDR3 is TGTGCCAGTAGTATCCCTCGCAATGAGCAGTTCTTC.

This clonotype was seen ten or more times. The rearrangement uses TRBV10-3 and TRBJ2-3, with 14 bases fitting TRBD2. Germline-derived CDR1 and CDR2 are ENHRY and SYGVKD. J lost 3 bases, V lost 6 bases, and 17 bases had no gene match. The CDR3 is 20 residues long. CDR3 nucleotides: TGTGCCATCAGGGTCCCCCTGGTGGGACTAGCGGGGGAAGGGACAGATACGCAGTATTTT. Translation gives CAIRVPLVGLAGEGTDTQYF.

This clonotype was seen repeatedly, ten times or more. The chain is built from TRBV6-1 and TRBJ1-6, with 7 bases identical to TRBD1. Germline CDR1 reads MNHNS; CDR2 reads SASEGT. V was clipped by 6 bases and J by 5 bases; unmatched bases: 7. The CDR3 consists of 15 residues. CDR3 nucleotides: TGTGCCAGCAGGCCCCACGACAGGGATAATTCACCCCTCCACTTT. It yields the protein CASRPHDRDNSPLHF.

In this sample, this clonotype turned up many times. The chain joins TRBV4-3 to TRBJ2-4, with 9 bases lining up with TRBD1. V gave up 3 bases and J gave up 9 bases; unmatched junction bases: 12. The CDR3 runs 16 residues. The V gene's germline CDR1 is LGHNA and CDR2 YSLEER. The CDR3 bases are TGCGCCAGCAGCCATGAAACAGGGGGCGATTGGAGCATTCAGTACTTC. It codes for CASSHETGGDWSIQYF.